This T cell receptor (beta chain) was observed in a study of cytomegalovirus exposure and HLA in healthy donors. Study summary: Roughly 85 million unique TCRs from HLA-typed donors made up an early data release.

Study-level points and caveats: A classifier reportedly called cytomegalovirus status with high sensitivity and specificity. Most observed TCR sequences were rare, whereas some public TCRs were detected in many donors.

A note on this clone: Its antigen remains unidentified.

Between the trimmed V and J ends, which lost 6 bases and 3 bases, there was a span of 15 bases. This CDR3 has 14 residues. CDR1 and CDR2 from the germline V gene are SGHVS and FNYEAQ. In the PCR, 60 Vbeta and 13 Jbeta primers were used. TCRdb keeps only in-frame clones here, not all; method: immunoSEQ multiplex PCR. Here the sample spans tens of thousands of clones, approximately 71% being singletons. This chain uses TRBV7-6 with TRBJ2-7; tentative D call: TRBD1 (6 bases). The TCR comes from a man aged 35 to 55 in good health and CMV-seronegative. Sequenced: PBMCs. The CDR3 sequence: CASSPNTGYYEQYF. In DNA, the CDR3 is TGTGCCAGCAGTCCGAACACAGGGTACTACGAGCAGTACTTC.